This TCR beta chain was identified in a study of T-cell memory formation after mild COVID-19. In the study overall: Each donor largely had its own TCR clusters. Study findings and constraints: Contracting CD4+ clones were located mainly in CM and EM, and CD8+ clones in EMRA.

V was pared by 5 bases and J by 7 bases, with 10 bases of the junction left unmatched. The germline CDR1 and CDR2 sequences are SNHLY and FYNNEI. The CDR3 consists of 15 residues. The authors produced TCR alpha and TCR beta cDNA libraries with sample barcodes and UMIs by 5'RACE using constant-segment primers. TCRdb analysed the 5' RACE reads with MiXCR anew, one entry per CDR3 protein. The sample has 550,000 to 700,000 distinct CDR3 sequences; 15% to 20% are singletons. This clonotype was counted only a few times. Its antigen is still unknown. Sequenced: PBMCs or a T cell subset sorted from them (not recorded which). The V call is TRBV2, the J call TRBJ2-5; 10 bases agree with TRBD2. The receptor was isolated from an adult woman who had mild COVID-19 (a few samples of this study predate the infection). Cell type and time point are not known. The CDR3 loop is CASSPLAGGPGTQYF. CDR3 DNA: TGTGCCAGCAGTCCATTAGCGGGGGGTCCAGGGACCCAGTACTTC.